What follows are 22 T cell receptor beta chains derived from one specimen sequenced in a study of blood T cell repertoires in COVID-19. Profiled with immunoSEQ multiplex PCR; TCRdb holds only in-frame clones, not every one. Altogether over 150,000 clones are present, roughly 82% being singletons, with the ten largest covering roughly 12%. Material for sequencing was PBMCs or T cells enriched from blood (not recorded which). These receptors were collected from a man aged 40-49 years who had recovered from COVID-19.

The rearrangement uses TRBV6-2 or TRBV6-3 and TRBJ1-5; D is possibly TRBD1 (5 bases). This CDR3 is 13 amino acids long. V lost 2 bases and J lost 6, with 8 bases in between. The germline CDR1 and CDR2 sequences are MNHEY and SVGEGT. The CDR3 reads CASSYMGGQPQHF. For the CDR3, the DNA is TGTGCCAGCAGTTACATGGGGGGTCAGCCCCAGCATTTT.

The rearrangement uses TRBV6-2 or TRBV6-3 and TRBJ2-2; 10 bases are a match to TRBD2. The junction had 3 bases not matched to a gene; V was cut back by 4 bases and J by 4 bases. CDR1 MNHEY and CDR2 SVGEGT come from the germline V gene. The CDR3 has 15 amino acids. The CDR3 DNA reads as TGTGCCAGCAGTTTGGGGACTAGCGTCACCGGGGAGCTGTTTTTT. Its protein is CASSLGTSVTGELFF.

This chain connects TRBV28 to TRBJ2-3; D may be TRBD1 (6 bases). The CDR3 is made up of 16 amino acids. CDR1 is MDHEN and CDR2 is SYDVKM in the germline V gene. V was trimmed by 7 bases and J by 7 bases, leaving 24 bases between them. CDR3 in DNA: TGTGCCAGCACCAGCTCGATCAGGGGTCCGGAGAATACGCAGTATTTT. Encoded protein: CASTSSIRGPENTQYF.

The CDR3 protein is CASSYQGYNSPLHF. The CDR3 coding sequence is TGTGCCAGCAGTTATCAGGGGTATAATTCACCCCTCCACTTT. The rearrangement links TRBV6-5 to TRBJ1-6; the D gene is possibly TRBD1 (6 bases). This CDR3 region has 14 residues. V gave up 3 bases and J gave up 4 bases, with 7 bases separating them. From germline, CDR1 is MNHEY and CDR2 SVGAGI.

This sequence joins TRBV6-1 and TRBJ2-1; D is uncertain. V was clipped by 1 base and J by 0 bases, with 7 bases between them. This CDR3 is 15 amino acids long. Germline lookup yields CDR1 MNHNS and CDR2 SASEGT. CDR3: CASSEVSVSYNEQFF. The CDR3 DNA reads TGTGCCAGCAGTGAAGTGTCTGTCTCCTACAATGAGCAGTTCTTC.

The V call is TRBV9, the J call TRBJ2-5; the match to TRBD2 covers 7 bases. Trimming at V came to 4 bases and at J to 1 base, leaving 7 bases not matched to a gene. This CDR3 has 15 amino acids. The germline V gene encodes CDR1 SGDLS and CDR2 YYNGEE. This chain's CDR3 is CASSPRLASQETQYF. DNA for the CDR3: TGTGCCAGCAGCCCCCGACTAGCAAGCCAAGAGACCCAGTACTTC. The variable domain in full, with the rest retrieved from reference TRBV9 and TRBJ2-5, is DSGVTQTPKHLITATGQRVTLRCSPRSGDLSVYWYQQSLDQGLQFLIQYYNGEERAKGNILERFSAQQFPDLHSELNLSSLELGDSALYFCASSPRLASQETQYFGPGTRLLVL.

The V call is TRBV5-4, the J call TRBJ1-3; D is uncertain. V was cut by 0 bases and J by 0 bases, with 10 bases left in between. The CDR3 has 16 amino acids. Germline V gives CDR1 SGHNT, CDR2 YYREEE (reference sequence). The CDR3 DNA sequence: TGTGCCAGCAGCTTGGGAGGGCGGTCCTCTGGAAACACCATATATTTT. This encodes CASSLGGRSSGNTIYF. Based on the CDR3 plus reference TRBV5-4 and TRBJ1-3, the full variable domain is ETGVTQSPTHLIKTRGQQVTLRCSSQSGHNTVSWYQQALGQGPQFIFQYYREEENGRGNFPPRFSGLQFPNYSSELNVNALELDDSALYLCASSLGGRSSGNTIYFGEGSWLTVV.

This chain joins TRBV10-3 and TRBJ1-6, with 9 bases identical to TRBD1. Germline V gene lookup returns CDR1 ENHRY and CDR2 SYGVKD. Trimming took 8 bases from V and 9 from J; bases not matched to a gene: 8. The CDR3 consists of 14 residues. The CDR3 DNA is TGTGCCATCCAGCGGGACAGGGCTTTTTCACCCCTCCACTTT. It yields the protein CAIQRDRAFSPLHF.

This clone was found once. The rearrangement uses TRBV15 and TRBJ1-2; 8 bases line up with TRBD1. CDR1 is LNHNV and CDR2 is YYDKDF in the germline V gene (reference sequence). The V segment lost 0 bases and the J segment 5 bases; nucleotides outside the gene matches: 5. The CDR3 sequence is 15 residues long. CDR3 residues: CATSREGQASYGYTF. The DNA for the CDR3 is TGTGCCACCAGCAGAGAGGGACAGGCCTCATATGGCTACACCTTC.

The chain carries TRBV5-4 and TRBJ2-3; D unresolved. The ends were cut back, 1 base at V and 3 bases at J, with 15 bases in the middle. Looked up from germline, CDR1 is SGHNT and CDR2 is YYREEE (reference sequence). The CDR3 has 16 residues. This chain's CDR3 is CASSLRVQIRTDTQYF. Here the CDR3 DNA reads TGTGCCAGCAGCTTGCGTGTACAAATTCGAACAGATACGCAGTATTTT.

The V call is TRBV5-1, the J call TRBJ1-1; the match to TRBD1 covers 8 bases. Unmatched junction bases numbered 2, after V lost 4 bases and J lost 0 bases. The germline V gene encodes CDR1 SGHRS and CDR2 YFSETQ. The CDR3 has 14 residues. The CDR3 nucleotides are TGCGCCAGCAGCCGGACAGGGATGAACACTGAAGCTTTCTTT. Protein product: CASSRTGMNTEAFF.

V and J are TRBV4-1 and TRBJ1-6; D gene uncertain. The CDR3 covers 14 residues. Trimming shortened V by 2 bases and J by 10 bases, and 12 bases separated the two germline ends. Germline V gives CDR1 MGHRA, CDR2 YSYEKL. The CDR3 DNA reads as TGCGCCAGCAGCCAAACCCCTCGGGAATCACCCCTCCACTTT. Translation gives CASSQTPRESPLHF.

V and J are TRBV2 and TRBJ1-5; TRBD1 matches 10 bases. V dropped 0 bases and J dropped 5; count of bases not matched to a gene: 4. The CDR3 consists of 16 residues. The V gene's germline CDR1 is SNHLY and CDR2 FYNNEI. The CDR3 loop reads CASSEARQGAYQPQHF. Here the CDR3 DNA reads TGTGCCAGCAGTGAAGCACGACAGGGGGCATATCAGCCCCAGCATTTT.

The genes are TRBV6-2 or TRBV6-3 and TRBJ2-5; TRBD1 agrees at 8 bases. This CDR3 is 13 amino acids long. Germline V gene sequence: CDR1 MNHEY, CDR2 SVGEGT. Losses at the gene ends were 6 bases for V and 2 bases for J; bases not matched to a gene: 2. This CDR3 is CASSRDRQETQYF. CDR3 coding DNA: TGTGCCAGCAGCCGGGACAGGCAAGAGACCCAGTACTTC.

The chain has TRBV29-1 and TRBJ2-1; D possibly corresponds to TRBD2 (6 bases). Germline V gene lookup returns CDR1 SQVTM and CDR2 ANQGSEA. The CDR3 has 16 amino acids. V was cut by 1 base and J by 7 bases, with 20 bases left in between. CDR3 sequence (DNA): TGCAGCGTTGAAGCCCGAGGGTGGCGGGAAGAGAATGAGCAGTTCTTC. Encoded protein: CSVEARGWREENEQFF.

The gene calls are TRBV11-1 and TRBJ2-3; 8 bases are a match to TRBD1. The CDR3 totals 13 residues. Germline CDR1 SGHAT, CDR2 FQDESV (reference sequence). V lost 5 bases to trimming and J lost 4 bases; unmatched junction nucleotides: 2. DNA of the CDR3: TGTGCCAGCAGCCTGGGACAGGCAGATACGCAGTATTTT. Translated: CASSLGQADTQYF.

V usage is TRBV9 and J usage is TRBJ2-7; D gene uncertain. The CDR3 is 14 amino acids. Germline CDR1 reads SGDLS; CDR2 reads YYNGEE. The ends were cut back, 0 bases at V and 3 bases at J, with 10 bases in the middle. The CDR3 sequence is CASSVDSRSYEQYF. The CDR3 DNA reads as TGTGCCAGCAGCGTAGACTCTCGGAGCTACGAGCAGTACTTC.

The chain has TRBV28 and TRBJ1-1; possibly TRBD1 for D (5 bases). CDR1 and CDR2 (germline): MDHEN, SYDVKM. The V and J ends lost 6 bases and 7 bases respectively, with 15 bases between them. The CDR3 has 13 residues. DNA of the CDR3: TGTGCCAGCAGCGAGAGAGGGAGGGGTGAAGCTTTCTTT. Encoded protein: CASSERGRGEAFF.

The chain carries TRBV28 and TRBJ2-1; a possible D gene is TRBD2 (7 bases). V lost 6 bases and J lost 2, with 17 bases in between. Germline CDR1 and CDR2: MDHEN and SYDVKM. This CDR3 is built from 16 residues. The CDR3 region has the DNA TGTGCCAGCAGCTTGCCGGGGGGCGCACCCTACAATGAGCAGTTCTTC. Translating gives CASSLPGGAPYNEQFF.

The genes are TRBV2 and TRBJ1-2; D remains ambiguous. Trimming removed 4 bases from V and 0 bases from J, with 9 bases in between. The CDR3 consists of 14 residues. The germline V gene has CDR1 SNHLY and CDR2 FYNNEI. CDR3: CASSADTSNYGYTF. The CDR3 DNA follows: TGTGCCAGCAGTGCAGACACCTCTAACTATGGCTACACCTTC.

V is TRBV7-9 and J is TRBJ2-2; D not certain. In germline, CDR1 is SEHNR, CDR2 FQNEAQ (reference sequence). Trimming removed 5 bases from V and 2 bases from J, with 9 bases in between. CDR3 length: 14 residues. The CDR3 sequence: CASSPRRNTGELFF. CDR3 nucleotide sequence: TGTGCCAGCAGCCCTCGGAGAAACACCGGGGAGCTGTTTTTT.

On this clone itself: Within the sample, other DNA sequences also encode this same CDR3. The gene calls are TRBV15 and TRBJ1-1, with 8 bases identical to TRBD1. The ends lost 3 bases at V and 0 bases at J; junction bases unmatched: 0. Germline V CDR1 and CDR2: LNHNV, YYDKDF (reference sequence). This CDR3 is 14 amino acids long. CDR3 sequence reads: CATSRDRVNTEAFF. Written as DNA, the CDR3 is TGTGCCACCAGCAGGGACAGGGTGAACACTGAAGCTTTCTTT.